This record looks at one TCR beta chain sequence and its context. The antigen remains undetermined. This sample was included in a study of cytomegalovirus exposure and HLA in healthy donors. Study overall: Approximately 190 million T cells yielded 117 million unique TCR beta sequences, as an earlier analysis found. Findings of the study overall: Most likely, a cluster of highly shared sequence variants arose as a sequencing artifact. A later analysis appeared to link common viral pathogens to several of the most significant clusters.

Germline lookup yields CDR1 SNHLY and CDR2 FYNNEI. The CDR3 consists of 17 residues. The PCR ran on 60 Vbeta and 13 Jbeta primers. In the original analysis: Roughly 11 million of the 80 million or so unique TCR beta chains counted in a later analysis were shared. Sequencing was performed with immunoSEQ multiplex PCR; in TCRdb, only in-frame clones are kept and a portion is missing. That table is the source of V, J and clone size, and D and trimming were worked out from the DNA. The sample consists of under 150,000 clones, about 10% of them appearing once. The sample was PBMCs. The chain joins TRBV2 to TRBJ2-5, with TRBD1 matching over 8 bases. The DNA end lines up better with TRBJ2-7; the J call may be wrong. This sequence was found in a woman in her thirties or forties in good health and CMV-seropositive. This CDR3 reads CASGTGTLQRSFYEQYF. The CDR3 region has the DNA TGTGCCAGCGGGACAGGAACCTTACAACGCTCCTTCTACGAGCAGTACTTC.